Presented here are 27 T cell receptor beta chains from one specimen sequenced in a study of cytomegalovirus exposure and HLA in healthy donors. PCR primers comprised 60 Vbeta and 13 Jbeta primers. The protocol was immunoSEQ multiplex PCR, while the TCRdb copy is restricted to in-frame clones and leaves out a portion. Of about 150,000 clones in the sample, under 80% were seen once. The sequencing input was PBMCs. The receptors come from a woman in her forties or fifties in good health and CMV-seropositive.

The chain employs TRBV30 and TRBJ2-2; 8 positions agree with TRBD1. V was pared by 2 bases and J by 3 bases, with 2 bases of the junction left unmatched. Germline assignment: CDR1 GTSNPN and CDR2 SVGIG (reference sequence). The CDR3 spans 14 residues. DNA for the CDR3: TGTGCCTGGAGTCAGGGGGCTTACACCGGGGAGCTGTTTTTT. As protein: CAWSQGAYTGELFF.

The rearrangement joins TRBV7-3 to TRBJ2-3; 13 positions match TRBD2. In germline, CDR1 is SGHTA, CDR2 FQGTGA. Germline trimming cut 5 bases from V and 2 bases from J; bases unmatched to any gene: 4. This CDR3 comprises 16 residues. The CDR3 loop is CASSPGTSGVTDTQYF. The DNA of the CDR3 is TGTGCCAGCAGCCCGGGGACTAGCGGGGTCACAGATACGCAGTATTTT.

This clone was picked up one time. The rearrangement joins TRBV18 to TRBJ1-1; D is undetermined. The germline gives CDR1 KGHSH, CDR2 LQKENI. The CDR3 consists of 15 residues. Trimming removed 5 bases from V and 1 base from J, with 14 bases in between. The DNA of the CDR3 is TGTGCCAGCTCAAAACTCCAACCCGGGAACACTGAAGCTTTCTTT. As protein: CASSKLQPGNTEAFF.

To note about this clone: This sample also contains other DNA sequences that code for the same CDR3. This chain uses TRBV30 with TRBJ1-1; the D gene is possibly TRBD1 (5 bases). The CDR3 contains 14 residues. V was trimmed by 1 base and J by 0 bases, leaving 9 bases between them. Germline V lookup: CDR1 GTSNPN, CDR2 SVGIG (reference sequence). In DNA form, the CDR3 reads TGTGCCTGGAGTGGGGGCCAGTTGAACACTGAAGCTTTCTTT. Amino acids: CAWSGGQLNTEAFF. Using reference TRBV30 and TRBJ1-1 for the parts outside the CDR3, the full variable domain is SQTIHQWPATLVQPVGSPLSLECTVEGTSNPNLYWYRQAAGRGLQLLFYSVGIGQISSEVPQNLSASRPQDRQFILSSKKLLLSDSGFYLCAWSGGQLNTEAFFGQGTRLTVV.

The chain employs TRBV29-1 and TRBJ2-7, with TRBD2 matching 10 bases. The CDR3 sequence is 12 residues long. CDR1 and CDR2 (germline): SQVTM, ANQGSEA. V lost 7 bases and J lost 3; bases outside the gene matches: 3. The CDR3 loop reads CSALAGVYEQYF. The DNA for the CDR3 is TGCAGCGCCCTAGCGGGGGTCTACGAGCAGTACTTC.

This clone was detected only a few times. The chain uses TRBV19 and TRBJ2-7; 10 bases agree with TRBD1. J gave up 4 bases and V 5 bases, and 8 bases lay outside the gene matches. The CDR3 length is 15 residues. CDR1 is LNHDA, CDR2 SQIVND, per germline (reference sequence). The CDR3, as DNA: TGTGCCAGTAGTTCCCAGACAGGGGGCAAGTACGAGCAGTACTTC. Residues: CASSSQTGGKYEQYF.

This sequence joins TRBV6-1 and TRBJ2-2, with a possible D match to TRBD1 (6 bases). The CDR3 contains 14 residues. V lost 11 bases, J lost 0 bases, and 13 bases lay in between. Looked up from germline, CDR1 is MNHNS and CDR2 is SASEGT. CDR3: CAGGRISNTGELFF. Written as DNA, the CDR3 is TGTGCCGGGGGCAGGATATCGAACACCGGGGAGCTGTTTTTT.

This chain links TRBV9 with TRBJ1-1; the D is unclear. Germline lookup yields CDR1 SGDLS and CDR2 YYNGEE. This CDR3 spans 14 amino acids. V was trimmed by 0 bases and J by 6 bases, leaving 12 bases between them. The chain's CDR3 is CASSVGERWAEAFF. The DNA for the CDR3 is TGTGCCAGCAGCGTAGGGGAGAGATGGGCTGAAGCTTTCTTT.

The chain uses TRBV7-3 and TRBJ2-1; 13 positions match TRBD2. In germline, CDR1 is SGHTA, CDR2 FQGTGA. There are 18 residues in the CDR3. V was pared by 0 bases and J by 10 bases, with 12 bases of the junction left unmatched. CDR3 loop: CASSLTPTSGGAHYEQFF. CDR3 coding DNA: TGTGCCAGCAGCTTAACCCCTACTAGCGGGGGGGCTCACTACGAGCAGTTCTTC. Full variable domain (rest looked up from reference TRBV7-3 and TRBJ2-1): GAGVSQTPSNKVTEKGKYVELRCDPISGHTALYWYRQSLGQGPEFLIYFQGTGAADDSGLPNDRFFAVRPEGSVSTLKIQRTERGDSAVYLCASSLTPTSGGAHYEQFFGPGTRLTVL.

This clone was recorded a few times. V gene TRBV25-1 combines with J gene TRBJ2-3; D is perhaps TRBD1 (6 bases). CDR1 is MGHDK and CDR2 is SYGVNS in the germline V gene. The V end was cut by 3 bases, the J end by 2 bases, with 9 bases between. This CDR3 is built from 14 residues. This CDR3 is CASSDAGDTDTQYF. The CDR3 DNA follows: TGTGCCAGCAGTGATGCAGGGGACACAGATACGCAGTATTTT.

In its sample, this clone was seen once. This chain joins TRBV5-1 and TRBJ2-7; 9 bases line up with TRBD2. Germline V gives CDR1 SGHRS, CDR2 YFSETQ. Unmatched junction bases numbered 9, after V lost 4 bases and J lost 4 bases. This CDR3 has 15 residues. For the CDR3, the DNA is TGCGCCAGCAGCCGTGGCGGGGGGGCGATATACGAGCAGTACTTC. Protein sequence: CASSRGGGAIYEQYF.

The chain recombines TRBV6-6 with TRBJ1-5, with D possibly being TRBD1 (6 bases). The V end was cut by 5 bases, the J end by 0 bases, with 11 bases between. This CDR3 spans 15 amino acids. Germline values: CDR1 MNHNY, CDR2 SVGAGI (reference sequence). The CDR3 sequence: CASSPKQGSNQPQHF. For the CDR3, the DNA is TGTGCCAGCAGTCCCAAACAGGGTAGCAATCAGCCCCAGCATTTT.

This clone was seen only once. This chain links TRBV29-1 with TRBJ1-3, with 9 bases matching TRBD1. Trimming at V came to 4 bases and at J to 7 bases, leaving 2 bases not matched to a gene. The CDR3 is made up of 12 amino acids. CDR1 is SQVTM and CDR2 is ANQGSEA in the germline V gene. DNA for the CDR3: TGCAGCGTTGCGGACAGGGGTAACACCATATATTTT. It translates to CSVADRGNTIYF.

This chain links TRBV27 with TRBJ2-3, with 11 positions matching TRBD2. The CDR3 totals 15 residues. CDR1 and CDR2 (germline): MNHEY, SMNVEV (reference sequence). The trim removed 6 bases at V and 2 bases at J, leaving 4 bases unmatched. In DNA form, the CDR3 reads TGTGCCAGCAGCGCACTAGCGGGGGTCACAGATACGCAGTATTTT. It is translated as CASSALAGVTDTQYF.

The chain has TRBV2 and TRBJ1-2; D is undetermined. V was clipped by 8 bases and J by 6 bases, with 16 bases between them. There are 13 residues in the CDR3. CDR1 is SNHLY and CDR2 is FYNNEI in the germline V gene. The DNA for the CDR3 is TGTGCCAGCTCCGAGGGCCTTTTTGATGGCTACACCTTC. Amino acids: CASSEGLFDGYTF.

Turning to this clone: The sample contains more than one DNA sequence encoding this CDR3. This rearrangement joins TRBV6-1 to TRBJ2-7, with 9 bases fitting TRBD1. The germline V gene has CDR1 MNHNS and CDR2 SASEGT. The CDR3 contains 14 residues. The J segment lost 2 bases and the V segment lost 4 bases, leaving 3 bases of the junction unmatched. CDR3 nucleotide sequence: TGTGCCAGCAGTGGGGGGGACAGGGCCTACGAGCAGTACTTC. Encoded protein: CASSGGDRAYEQYF.

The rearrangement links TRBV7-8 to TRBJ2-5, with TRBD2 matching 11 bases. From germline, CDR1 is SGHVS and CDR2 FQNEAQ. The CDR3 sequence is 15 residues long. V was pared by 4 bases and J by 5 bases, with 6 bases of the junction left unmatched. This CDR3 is CASSSLVAGGETQYF. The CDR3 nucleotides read TGTGCCAGCAGCTCCCTGGTAGCGGGGGGGGAGACCCAGTACTTC.

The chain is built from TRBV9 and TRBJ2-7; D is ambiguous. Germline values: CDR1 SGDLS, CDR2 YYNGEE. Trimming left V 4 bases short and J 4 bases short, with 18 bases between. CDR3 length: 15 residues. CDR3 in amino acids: CASSPAGSPFYEQYF. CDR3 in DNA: TGTGCCAGCAGCCCCGCCGGGTCGCCATTTTACGAGCAGTACTTC.

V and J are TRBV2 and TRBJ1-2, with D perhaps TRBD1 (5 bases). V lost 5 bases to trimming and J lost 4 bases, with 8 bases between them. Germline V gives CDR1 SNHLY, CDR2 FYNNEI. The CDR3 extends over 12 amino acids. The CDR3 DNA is TGTGCCAGCAGTAACCAGGGCTATGGCTACACCTTC. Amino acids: CASSNQGYGYTF.

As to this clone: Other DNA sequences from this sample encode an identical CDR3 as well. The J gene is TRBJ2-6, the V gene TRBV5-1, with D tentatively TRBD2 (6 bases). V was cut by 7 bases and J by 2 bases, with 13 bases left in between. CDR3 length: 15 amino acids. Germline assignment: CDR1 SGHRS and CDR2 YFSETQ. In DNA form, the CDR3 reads TGCGCCAGCTCTCTGGGGGGAACTGGGGCCAACGTCCTGACTTTC. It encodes CASSLGGTGANVLTF.

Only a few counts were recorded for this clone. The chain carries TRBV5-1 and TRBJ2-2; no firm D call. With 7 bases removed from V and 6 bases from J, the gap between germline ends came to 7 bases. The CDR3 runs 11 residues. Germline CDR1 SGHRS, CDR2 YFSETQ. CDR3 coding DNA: TGCGCCAGCTCCGAGGCCGGGGAGCTGTTTTTT. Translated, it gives CASSEAGELFF.

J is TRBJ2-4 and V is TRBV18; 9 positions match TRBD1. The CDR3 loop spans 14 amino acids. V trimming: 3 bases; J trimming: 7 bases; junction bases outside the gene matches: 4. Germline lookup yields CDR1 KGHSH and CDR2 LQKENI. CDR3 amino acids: CASSPGTGRNIQYF. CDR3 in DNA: TGTGCCAGCTCACCGGGGACAGGGAGGAACATTCAGTACTTC.

The CDR3 nucleotides read TGCAGCGTTGACCCGGCTAGCTATCCAGATACGCAGTATTTT. It is translated as CSVDPASYPDTQYF. The chain employs TRBV29-1 and TRBJ2-3; D perhaps matches TRBD2 (5 bases). The CDR3 totals 14 residues. Trimming left V 3 bases short and J 4 bases short, with 14 bases between. The V gene's germline CDR1 is SQVTM and CDR2 ANQGSEA.

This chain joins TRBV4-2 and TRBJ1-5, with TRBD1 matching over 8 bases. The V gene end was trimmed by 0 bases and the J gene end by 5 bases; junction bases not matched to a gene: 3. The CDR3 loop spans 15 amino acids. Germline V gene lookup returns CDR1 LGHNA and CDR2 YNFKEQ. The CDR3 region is CASSQEGQEDQPQHF. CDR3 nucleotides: TGTGCCAGCAGCCAAGAGGGACAGGAGGATCAGCCCCAGCATTTT.

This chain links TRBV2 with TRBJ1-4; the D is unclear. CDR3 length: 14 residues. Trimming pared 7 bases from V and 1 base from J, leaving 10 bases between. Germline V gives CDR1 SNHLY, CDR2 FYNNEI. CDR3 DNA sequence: TGTGCCAGCACACCACGGGGAACTAATGAAAAACTGTTTTTT. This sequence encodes CASTPRGTNEKLFF.

In nucleotides, the CDR3 is TGTGCCAGCAGTGTAGGGACAGGGGACTTCTACGAGCAGTACTTC. This encodes CASSVGTGDFYEQYF. The chain carries TRBV6-1 and TRBJ2-7, with 10 bases lining up with TRBD1. The germline gives CDR1 MNHNS, CDR2 SASEGT. V was pared by 4 bases and J by 3 bases, with 6 bases of the junction left unmatched. The CDR3 runs 15 residues.

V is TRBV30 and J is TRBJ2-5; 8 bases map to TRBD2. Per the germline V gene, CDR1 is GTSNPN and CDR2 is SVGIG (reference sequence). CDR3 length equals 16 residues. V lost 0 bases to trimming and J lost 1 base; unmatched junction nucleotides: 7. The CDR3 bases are TGTGCCTGGAGTGTACCCGCGGGGGGACTCCAAGAGACCCAGTACTTC. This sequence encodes CAWSVPAGGLQETQYF.